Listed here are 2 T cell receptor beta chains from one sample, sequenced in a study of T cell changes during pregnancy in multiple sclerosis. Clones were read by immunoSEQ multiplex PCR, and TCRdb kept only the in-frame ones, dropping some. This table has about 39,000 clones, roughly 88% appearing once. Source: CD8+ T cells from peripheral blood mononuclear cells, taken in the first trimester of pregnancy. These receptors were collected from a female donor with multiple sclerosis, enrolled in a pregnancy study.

The CDR3 DNA reads as TGTGCCAGCAGCCAACCTTACAATGAGCAGTTCTTC. It encodes CASSQPYNEQFF. This sequence joins TRBV4-2 and TRBJ2-1, with D hard to call. Germline assignment: CDR1 LGHNA and CDR2 YNFKEQ. This CDR3 is built from 12 residues. V was cut by 2 bases and J by 4 bases, with 3 bases left in between.

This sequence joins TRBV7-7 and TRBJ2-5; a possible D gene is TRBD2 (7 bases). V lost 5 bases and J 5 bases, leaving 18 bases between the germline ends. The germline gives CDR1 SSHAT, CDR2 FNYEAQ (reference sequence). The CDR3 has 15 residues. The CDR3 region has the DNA TGTGCCAGCAGCGTTGGGGGGGGCTTGGAGGAGACCCAGTACTTC. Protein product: CASSVGGGLEETQYF.